This paragraph covers one T cell receptor beta chain sequence. Its antigen is unidentified. The source of the sample is a study of response to subunit inactivated influenza vaccine. V shed 6 bases, J shed 7 bases, and the junction held 6 bases outside the gene matches. The CDR3 covers 14 residues. Each CDR3 protein gets one entry after TCRdb re-called the RT-PCR reads with MiXCR. The data contain fewer than 700,000 distinct CDR3 sequences, under 15% of them seen just once; the ten biggest clones take up about 12%. General study points: There was a suggestion from the authors that each seasonal influenza vaccination recruits few new T cells.

The receptor was derived from a man aged 50 to 60 who received an inactivated influenza vaccine. Sequenced material: PBMCs from blood, taken about 40 days after vaccination. The chain uses TRBV12-3 or TRBV12-4 and TRBJ2-2, with 9 bases aligning to TRBD1. CDR3 sequence (DNA): TGTGCCAGCAGGAGACAGGGGGAAGGCGGGGAGCTGTTTTTT. It translates to CASRRQGEGGELFF.